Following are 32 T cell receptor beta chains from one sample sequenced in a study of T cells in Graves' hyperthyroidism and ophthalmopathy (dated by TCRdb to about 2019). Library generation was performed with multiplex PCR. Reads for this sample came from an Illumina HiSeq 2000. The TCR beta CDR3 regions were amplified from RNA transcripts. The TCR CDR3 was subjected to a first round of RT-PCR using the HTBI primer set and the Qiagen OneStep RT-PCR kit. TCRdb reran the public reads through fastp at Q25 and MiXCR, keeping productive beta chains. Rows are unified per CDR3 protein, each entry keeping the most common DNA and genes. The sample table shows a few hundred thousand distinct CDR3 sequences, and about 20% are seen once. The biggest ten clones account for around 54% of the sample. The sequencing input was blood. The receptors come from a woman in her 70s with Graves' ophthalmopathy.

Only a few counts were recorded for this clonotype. CDR3 region: CASRQRTGGSPLHF. The CDR3 DNA sequence: TGTGCCAGCAGGCAGCGTACAGGGGGTTCGCCCCTCCACTTT. This chain links TRBV5-4 with TRBJ1-6; TRBD1 matches at 8 bases. This CDR3 contains 14 residues. Germline assignment: CDR1 SGHNT and CDR2 YYREEE (reference sequence). The V and J ends lost 5 bases and 13 bases, in that order; junction bases with no gene match: 11.

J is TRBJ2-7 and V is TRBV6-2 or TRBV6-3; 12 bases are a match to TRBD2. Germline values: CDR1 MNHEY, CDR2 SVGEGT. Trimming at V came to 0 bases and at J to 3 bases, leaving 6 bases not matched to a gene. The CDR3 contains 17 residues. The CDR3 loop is CASSYSRTSGDLYEQYF. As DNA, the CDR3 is TGTGCCAGCAGTTACTCACGGACTAGCGGGGATCTCTACGAGCAGTACTTC.

Here the CDR3 reads CASSLFAEVSYNSPLHF. CDR3 bases: TGTGCCAGCAGCTTATTCGCTGAAGTTTCCTATAATTCACCCCTCCACTTT. This rearrangement joins TRBV7-2 to TRBJ1-6; no definite D call. The ends were cut back, 2 bases at V and 1 base at J, with 12 bases in the middle. This CDR3 has 17 amino acids. Germline V gene data show CDR1 as SGHTA and CDR2 as FQGNSA. The whole variable domain, filled in from reference TRBV7-2 and TRBJ1-6, reads GAGVSQSPSNKVTEKGKDVELRCDPISGHTALYWYRQSLGQGLEFLIYFQGNSAPDKSGLPSDRFSAERTGGSVSTLTIQRTQQEDSAVYLCASSLFAEVSYNSPLHFGNGTRLTVT.

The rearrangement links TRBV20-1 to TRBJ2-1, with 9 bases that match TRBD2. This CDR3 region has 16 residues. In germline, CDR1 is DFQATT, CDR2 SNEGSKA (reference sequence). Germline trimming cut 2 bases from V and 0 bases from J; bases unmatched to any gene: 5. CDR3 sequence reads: CSARRLAASSYNEQFF. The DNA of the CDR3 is TGCAGTGCTAGAAGACTAGCGGCAAGCTCCTACAATGAGCAGTTCTTC.

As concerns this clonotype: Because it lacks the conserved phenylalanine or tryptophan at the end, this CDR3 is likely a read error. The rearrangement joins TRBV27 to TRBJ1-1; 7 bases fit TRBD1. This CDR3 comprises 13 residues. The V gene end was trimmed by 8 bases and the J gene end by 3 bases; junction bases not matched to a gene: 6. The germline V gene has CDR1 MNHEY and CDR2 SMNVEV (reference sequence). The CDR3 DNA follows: TGTGCCAGCGGACTCGACAGGGACACTGAAGCTTTCCTT. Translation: CASGLDRDTEAFL.

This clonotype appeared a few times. CDR3 protein: CAIGGGDSYEQYF. For the CDR3, the DNA is TGTGCCATCGGGGGCGGGGACTCCTACGAGCAGTACTTC. This chain links TRBV10-3 with TRBJ2-7; D may be TRBD1 or TRBD2 (6 bases each). This CDR3 has 13 residues. The ends were cut back, 8 bases at V and 0 bases at J, with 11 bases in the middle. The germline gives CDR1 ENHRY, CDR2 SYGVKD.

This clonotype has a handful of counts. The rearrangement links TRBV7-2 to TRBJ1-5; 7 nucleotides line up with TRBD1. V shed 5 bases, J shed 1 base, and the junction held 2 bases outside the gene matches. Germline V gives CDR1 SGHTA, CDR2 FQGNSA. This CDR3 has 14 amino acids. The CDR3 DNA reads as TGTGCCAGCAGCACGGGACAGAGCAATCAGCCCCAGCATTTT. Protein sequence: CASSTGQSNQPQHF.

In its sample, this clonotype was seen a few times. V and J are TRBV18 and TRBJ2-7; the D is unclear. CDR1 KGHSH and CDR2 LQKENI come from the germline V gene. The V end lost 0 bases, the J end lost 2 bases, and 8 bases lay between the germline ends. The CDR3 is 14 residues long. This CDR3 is CASSPPNTPYEQYF. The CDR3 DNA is TGTGCCAGCTCACCACCAAACACCCCCTACGAGCAGTACTTC.

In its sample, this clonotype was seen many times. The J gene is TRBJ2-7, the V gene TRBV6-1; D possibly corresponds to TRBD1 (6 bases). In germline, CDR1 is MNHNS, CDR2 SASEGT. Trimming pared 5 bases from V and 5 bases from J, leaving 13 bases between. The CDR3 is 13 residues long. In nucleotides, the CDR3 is TGTGCCAGCAGTACCCAGGGGCGCGACGAGCAGTACTTC. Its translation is CASSTQGRDEQYF.

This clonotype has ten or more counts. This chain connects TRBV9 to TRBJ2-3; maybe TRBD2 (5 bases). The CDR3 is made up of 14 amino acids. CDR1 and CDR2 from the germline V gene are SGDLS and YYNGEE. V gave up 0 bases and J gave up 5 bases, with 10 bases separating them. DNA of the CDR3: TGTGCCAGCAGCGTAGGTGACGAGGGAGATACGCAGTATTTT. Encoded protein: CASSVGDEGDTQYF.

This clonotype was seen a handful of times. Written as DNA, the CDR3 is TGCGCCAGCAGATCGGGACAGGGGGCAGGTGGCTACACCTTC. It yields the protein CASRSGQGAGGYTF. The gene calls are TRBV4-3 and TRBJ1-2; 12 bases map to TRBD1. V shed 6 bases, J shed 7 bases, and the junction held 6 bases outside the gene matches. The CDR3 is 14 amino acids. Germline CDR1 and CDR2: LGHNA and YSLEER.

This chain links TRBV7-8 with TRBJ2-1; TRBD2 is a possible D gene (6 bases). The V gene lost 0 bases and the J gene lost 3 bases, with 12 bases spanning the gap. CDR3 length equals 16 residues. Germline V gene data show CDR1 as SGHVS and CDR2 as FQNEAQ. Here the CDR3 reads CASSLAWRDRYNEQFF. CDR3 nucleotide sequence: TGTGCCAGCAGCTTAGCTTGGCGGGACCGCTACAATGAGCAGTTCTTC.

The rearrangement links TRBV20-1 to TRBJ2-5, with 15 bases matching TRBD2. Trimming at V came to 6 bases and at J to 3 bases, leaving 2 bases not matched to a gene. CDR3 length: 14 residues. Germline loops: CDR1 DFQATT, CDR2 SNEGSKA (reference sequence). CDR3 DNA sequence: TGCAGTGCCGGACTAGCGGGAGGGGAAGAGACCCAGTACTTC. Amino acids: CSAGLAGGEETQYF.

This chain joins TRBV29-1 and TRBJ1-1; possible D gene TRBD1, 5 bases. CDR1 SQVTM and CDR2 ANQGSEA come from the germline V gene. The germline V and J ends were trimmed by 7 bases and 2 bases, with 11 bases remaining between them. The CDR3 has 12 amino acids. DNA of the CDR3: TGCAGCGCCGAAGGGACCAACACTGAAGCTTTCTTT. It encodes CSAEGTNTEAFF.

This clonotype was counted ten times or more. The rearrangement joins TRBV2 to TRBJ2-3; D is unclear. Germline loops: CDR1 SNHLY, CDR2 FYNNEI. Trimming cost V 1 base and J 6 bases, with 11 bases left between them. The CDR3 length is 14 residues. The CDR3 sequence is CASSEGISSDTQYF. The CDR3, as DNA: TGTGCCAGCAGTGAAGGGATTAGTTCGGATACGCAGTATTTT.

CDR3 sequence: CASSLVQNTGELFF. DNA for the CDR3: TGCGCCAGCAGCTTGGTACAGAACACCGGGGAGCTGTTTTTT. This chain links TRBV5-1 with TRBJ2-2; D ambiguous. The CDR3 spans 14 residues. Germline assignment: CDR1 SGHRS and CDR2 YFSETQ. Between the trimmed V and J ends, which lost 0 bases and 1 base, there was a span of 4 bases. The full variable domain, completed using reference TRBV5-1 and TRBJ2-2, is KAGVTQTPRYLIKTRGQQVTLSCSPISGHRSVSWYQQTPGQGLQFLFEYFSETQRNKGNFPGRFSGRQFSNSRSEMNVSTLELGDSALYLCASSLVQNTGELFFGEGSRLTVL.

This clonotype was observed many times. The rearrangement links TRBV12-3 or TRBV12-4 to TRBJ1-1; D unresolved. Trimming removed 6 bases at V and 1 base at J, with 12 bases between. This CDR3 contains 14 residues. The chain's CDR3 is CASSSRRWNTEAFF. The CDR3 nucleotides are TGTGCCAGCAGCAGCAGACGTTGGAACACTGAAGCTTTCTTT.

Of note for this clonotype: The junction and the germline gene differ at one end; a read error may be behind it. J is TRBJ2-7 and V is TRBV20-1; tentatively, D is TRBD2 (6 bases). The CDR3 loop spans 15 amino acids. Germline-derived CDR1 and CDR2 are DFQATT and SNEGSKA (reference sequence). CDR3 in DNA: TGCGGTGCTAGAGAGGGCGGGGTACTGACCTACGAGCAGTACTTC. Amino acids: CGAREGGVLTYEQYF.

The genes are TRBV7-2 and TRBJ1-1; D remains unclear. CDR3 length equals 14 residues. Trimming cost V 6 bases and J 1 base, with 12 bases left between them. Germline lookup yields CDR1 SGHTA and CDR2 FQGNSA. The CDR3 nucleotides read TGTGCCAGCAGTCCCGGACCTCAGAACACTGAAGCTTTCTTT. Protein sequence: CASSPGPQNTEAFF.

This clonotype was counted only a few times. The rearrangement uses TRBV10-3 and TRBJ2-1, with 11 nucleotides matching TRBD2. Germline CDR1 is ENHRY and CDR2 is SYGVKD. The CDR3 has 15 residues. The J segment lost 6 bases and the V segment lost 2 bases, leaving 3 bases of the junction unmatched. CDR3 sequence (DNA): TGTGCCATCAGTGAGCCGGGACTAGCGGTCAATGAGCAGTTCTTC. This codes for CAISEPGLAVNEQFF.

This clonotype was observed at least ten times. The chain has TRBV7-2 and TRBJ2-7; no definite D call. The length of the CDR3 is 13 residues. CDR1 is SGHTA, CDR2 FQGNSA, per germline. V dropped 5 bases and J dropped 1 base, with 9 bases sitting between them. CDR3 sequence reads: CASSPRVSYEQYF. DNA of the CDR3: TGTGCCAGCAGCCCCCGTGTTTCCTACGAGCAGTACTTC.

The CDR3 bases are TGTGCCAGCAGCGGAGACCTCGGAGGCACTGAAGCTTTCTTT. This sequence encodes CASSGDLGGTEAFF. The chain carries TRBV5-6 and TRBJ1-1; no clear D gene. Germline CDR1 is SGHDT and CDR2 is YYEEEE. The V end lost 4 bases, the J end lost 4 bases, and 14 bases lay between the germline ends. The CDR3 loop spans 14 amino acids.

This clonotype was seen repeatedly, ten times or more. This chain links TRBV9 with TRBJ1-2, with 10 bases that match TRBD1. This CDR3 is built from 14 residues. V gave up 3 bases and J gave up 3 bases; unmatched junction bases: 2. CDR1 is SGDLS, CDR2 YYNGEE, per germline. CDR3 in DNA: TGTGCCAGCAGCGCCGGACAGGGGGACTATGGCTACACCTTC. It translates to CASSAGQGDYGYTF. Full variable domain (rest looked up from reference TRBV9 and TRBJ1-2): DSGVTQTPKHLITATGQRVTLRCSPRSGDLSVYWYQQSLDQGLQFLIQYYNGEERAKGNILERFSAQQFPDLHSELNLSSLELGDSALYFCASSAGQGDYGYTFGSGTRLTVV.

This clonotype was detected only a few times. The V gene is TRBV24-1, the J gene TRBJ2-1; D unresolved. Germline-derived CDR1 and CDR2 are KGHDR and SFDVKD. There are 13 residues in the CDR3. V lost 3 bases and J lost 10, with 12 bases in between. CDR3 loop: CATSDGVYPEQFF. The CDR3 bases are TGTGCCACCAGTGATGGGGTGTATCCCGAGCAGTTCTTC.

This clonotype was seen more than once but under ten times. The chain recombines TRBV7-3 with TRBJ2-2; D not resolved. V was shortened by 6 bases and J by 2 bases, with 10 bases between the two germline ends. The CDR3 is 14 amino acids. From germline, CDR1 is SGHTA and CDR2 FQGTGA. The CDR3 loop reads CASRSDTNTGELFF. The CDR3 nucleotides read TGTGCCAGCAGGTCCGACACAAACACCGGGGAGCTGTTTTTT.

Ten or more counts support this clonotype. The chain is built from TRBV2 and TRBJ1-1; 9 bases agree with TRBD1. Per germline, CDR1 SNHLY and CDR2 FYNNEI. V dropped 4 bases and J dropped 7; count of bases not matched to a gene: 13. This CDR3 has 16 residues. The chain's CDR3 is CASSALKPGQGVEAFF. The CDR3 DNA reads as TGTGCCAGCAGTGCGTTAAAACCGGGACAGGGAGTTGAAGCTTTCTTT.

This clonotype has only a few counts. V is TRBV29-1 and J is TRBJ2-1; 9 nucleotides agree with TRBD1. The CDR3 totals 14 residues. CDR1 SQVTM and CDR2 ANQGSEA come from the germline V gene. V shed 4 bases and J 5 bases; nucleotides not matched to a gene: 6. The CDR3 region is CSVAGQGNDNEQFF. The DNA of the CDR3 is TGCAGCGTTGCCGGACAGGGGAACGACAATGAGCAGTTCTTC.

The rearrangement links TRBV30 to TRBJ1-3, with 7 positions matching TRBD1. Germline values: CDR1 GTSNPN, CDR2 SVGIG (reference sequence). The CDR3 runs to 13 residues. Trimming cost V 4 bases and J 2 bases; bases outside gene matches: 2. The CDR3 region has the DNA TGTGCCTGGATTGGGACAGCTGGAAACACCATATATTTT. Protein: CAWIGTAGNTIYF.

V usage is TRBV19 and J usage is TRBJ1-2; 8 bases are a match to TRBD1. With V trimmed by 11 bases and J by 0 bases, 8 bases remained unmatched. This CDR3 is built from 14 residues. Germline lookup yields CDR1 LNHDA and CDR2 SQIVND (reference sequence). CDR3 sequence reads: CAGSTGAPNYGYTF. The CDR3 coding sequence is TGTGCCGGATCGACAGGGGCCCCTAACTATGGCTACACCTTC.

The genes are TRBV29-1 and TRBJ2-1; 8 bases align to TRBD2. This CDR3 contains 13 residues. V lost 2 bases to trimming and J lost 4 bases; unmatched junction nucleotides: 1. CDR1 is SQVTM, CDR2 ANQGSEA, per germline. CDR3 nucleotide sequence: TGCAGCGTTGAAAGCGGGGGTTACAATGAGCAGTTCTTC. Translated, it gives CSVESGGYNEQFF.

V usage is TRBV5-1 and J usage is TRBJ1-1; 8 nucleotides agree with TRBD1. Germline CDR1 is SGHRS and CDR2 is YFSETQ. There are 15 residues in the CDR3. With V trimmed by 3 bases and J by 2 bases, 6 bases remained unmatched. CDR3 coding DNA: TGCGCCAGCAGCTCCGGACAGGGTTTCAACACTGAAGCTTTCTTT. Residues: CASSSGQGFNTEAFF.

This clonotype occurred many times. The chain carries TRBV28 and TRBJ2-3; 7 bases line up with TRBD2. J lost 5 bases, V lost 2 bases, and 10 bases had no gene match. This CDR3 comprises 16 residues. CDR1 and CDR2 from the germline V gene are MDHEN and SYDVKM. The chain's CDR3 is CASSLGPGRGGDTQYF. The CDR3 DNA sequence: TGTGCCAGCAGTTTAGGACCAGGGAGGGGCGGAGATACGCAGTATTTT. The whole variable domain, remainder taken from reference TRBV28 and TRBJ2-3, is DVKVTQSSRYLVKRTGEKVFLECVQDMDHENMFWYRQDPGLGLRLIYFSYDVKMKEKGDIPEGYSVSREKKERFSLILESASTNQTSMYLCASSLGPGRGGDTQYFGPGTRLTVL.